Sequencing of this T cell receptor (beta chain) was carried out in a study of T-cell reconstitution after alpha-beta-depleted transplantation in children. Germline assignment: CDR1 SGHAT and CDR2 FQNNGV. Trimming removed 3 bases at V and 0 bases at J, with 7 bases between. The CDR3 is 14 amino acids. Using unique molecular identifiers, the investigators prepared the TCRbeta library. Via MiXCR, TCRdb re-called the PCR reads, giving one row per CDR3 protein. The sample shows over 3,500 distinct CDR3 sequences, about 22% of them seen only once. This clonotype was detected once. The TCR comes from a boy under two years old who had a stem cell transplant for acute myeloid leukemia, so the T cells may come from the graft donor. The specimen comprised PBMCs, mostly from graft donor cells, sampled 60 days after TCRalphabeta/CD19-depleted stem cell transplant. The rearrangement joins TRBV11-2 to TRBJ2-3; D remains ambiguous. Here the CDR3 DNA reads TGTGCCAGCAGCTTTTACAGCAGCACAGATACGCAGTATTTT. Translation: CASSFYSSTDTQYF.